The 14 T cell receptor beta chains reported below all come from one sample, sequenced in a study of T cell responses to AZD1222 COVID-19 vaccine. Clones were read by immunoSEQ multiplex PCR, and TCRdb kept only the in-frame ones, dropping some. The sample consists of about 99,000 clones, around nine tenths of them appearing once. This sample comprised peripheral blood, obtained on day 0 of AZD1222 vaccination. Receptor source: an adult in good health.

The chain links TRBV27 to TRBJ1-5, with TRBD1 identical over 8 bases. V trimming: 4 bases; J trimming: 6 bases; junction bases outside the gene matches: 5. CDR3 length: 14 amino acids. Germline V gene sequence: CDR1 MNHEY, CDR2 SMNVEV (reference sequence). The CDR3 DNA sequence: TGTGCCAGCAGTTCTGGGACAGGTGCTCAGCCCCAGCATTTT. This sequence encodes CASSSGTGAQPQHF.

CDR3 DNA sequence: TGCAGTGCTAGTAACACGGGAAGATTTTATGAGCAGTTCTTC. Protein: CSASNTGRFYEQFF. This chain joins TRBV20-1 and TRBJ2-1; TRBD2 might be the D (5 bases). The CDR3 runs 14 residues. The germline V and J ends were trimmed by 3 bases and 8 bases, with 17 bases remaining between them. Germline CDR1 is DFQATT and CDR2 is SNEGSKA (reference sequence).

In nucleotides, the CDR3 is TGCGCCAGCTTCCCGTACCGGGACAGGGGGCGTAGTCAGCCCCAGCATTTT. This encodes CASFPYRDRGRSQPQHF. The chain uses TRBV23-1 and TRBJ1-5; 12 nucleotides line up with TRBD1. TRBV23-1 is sorted into the ORF group, with uncertain function. Germline trimming cut 8 bases from V and 6 bases from J; bases unmatched to any gene: 14. This CDR3 region has 17 residues.

This chain uses TRBV28 with TRBJ2-7, with D possibly TRBD1 on 6 matching bases. Germline lookup yields CDR1 MDHEN and CDR2 SYDVKM. The CDR3 loop spans 16 amino acids. Trimming pared 2 bases from V and 2 bases from J, leaving 16 bases between. The CDR3 protein is CASSLPRTAGTYEQYF. The CDR3 DNA is TGTGCCAGCAGTTTACCTAGGACAGCTGGGACCTACGAGCAGTACTTC.

This clone was seen a single time. The chain combines TRBV30 with TRBJ1-1; D unclear. Trimming took off 2 bases at V and 4 bases at J, with 11 bases between the two ends. Per the germline V gene, CDR1 is GTSNPN and CDR2 is SVGIG (reference sequence). This CDR3 contains 13 residues. DNA of the CDR3: TGTGCCTGGAGTCCCAGATCCGTCACTGAAGCTTTCTTT. This codes for CAWSPRSVTEAFF.

CDR3 nucleotide sequence: TGTGCCATCAGCATCGACAGGGGTTACGAGCAGTACTTC. This codes for CAISIDRGYEQYF. This rearrangement joins TRBV10-3 to TRBJ2-7; 8 positions agree with TRBD1. Unmatched junction bases numbered 5, after V lost 6 bases and J lost 4 bases. The germline CDR1 and CDR2 sequences are ENHRY and SYGVKD. This CDR3 has 13 amino acids.

The V gene is TRBV28, the J gene TRBJ1-4; maybe TRBD1 (5 bases). CDR1 and CDR2 (germline): MDHEN, SYDVKM. The CDR3 is 15 amino acids. With 2 bases removed from V and 4 bases from J, the gap between germline ends came to 11 bases. The CDR3 is CASSLIQEGNEKLFF. For the CDR3, the DNA is TGTGCCAGCAGTTTAATACAGGAAGGTAATGAAAAACTGTTTTTT.

The chain has TRBV18 and TRBJ2-3, with 9 nucleotides matching TRBD1. CDR1 and CDR2 from the germline V gene are KGHSH and LQKENI. CDR3 size: 16 residues. V trimming: 0 bases; J trimming: 3 bases; junction bases outside the gene matches: 4. DNA for the CDR3: TGTGCCAGCTCACCACCACAGGGGGCTGTGACAGATACGCAGTATTTT. Its translation: CASSPPQGAVTDTQYF. Combining the CDR3 with reference TRBV18 and TRBJ2-3 gives the whole variable domain NAGVMQNPRHLVRRRGQEARLRCSPMKGHSHVYWYRQLPEEGLKFMVYLQKENIIDESGMPKERFSAEFPKEGPSILRIQQVVRGDSAAYFCASSPPQGAVTDTQYFGPGTRLTVL.

The rearrangement uses TRBV5-8 and TRBJ2-1; a weak D match, TRBD1 (6 bases). Germline V gene lookup returns CDR1 SGHTS and CDR2 YDEGEE. Trimming removed 2 bases at V and 3 bases at J, with 12 bases between. CDR3 size: 15 residues. The CDR3 is CASSFLQGDYNEQFF. CDR3 nucleotides: TGTGCCAGCAGCTTTCTACAGGGAGACTACAATGAGCAGTTCTTC.

The V call is TRBV19, the J call TRBJ2-1; the match to TRBD2 covers 9 bases. Germline CDR1 and CDR2: LNHDA and SQIVND (reference sequence). With 10 bases clipped from V and 5 bases from J, the junction kept 12 bases outside the gene matches. This CDR3 is built from 15 residues. CDR3 bases: TGTGCCACCGGAACACTAGCGGGCCCACACAATGAGCAGTTCTTC. This codes for CATGTLAGPHNEQFF.

J is TRBJ2-7 and V is TRBV5-1; D unclear. V was trimmed by 2 bases and J by 0 bases, leaving 9 bases between them. This CDR3 region has 14 residues. CDR1 and CDR2 from the germline V gene are SGHRS and YFSETQ. CDR3 in DNA: TGCGCCAGCAGCTTTGTCGAGAGCTCCTACGAGCAGTACTTC. Its protein is CASSFVESSYEQYF.

This chain links TRBV30 with TRBJ1-3, with TRBD1 identical over 7 bases. The CDR3 has 16 residues. The germline V gene has CDR1 GTSNPN and CDR2 SVGIG (reference sequence). V was pared by 0 bases and J by 0 bases, with 5 bases of the junction left unmatched. The CDR3 protein is CAWSVATGVSGNTIYF. The CDR3 DNA reads as TGTGCCTGGAGTGTAGCTACAGGGGTCTCTGGAAACACCATATATTTT.

The rearrangement uses TRBV7-2 and TRBJ2-1; TRBD1 or TRBD2 may be the D gene (5 bases each). Germline values: CDR1 SGHTA, CDR2 FQGNSA. This CDR3 is built from 13 residues. V lost 0 bases and J 8 bases, leaving 8 bases between the germline ends. CDR3 loop: CASSLARDDEQFF. The CDR3 DNA follows: TGTGCCAGCAGCTTAGCCAGGGACGATGAGCAGTTCTTC.

The gene calls are TRBV28 and TRBJ1-6; tentative D call: TRBD1 (6 bases). The germline V gene has CDR1 MDHEN and CDR2 SYDVKM. The ends were cut back, 7 bases at V and 6 bases at J, with 10 bases in the middle. The CDR3 has 13 residues. The CDR3 protein is CASTLGGNSPLHF. The DNA of the CDR3 is TGTGCCAGCACCCTAGGGGGTAATTCACCCCTCCACTTT.